This section outlines one T cell receptor (beta chain) sequence together with its context. Which antigen it targets is not known. No much larger clonotype is one base removed from it; base qualities were not supplied. Different DNA sequences within this sample yield the same CDR3. The source of the sample is a study of blood T cell repertoires in COVID-19 (dated by TCRdb to 2018 to 2021). Some background on the complete study: The collaborator samples originated in the United States, Italy and Spain and spanned the acute and convalescent phases of COVID-19. The material from the prospective study consisted of cDNA or gDNA derived from T cells, B-cell-depleted T cells, or PBMCs. The dataset comprised deeply sampled blood TCRbeta repertoires from subjects exposed to, actively infected with, or recovered from COVID-19. A freely available public database, intended as a resource for researchers studying the immune response to SARS-CoV-2, is where the repertoires were released. The samples were drawn from two sources: the first 160 participants of the ongoing ImmuneRACE study, and 1,000 to 1,500 subjects contributed by 6 global collaborators. A de-identified subject ID, COVID-19 status, age in years and sex were almost always included in the sample metadata. Where available, HLA class I and class II types were obtained from metadata supplied by the sample provider rather than from assay-based typing. Results and caveats for the whole study, not just this receptor: The amount of clinical and demographic metadata varied by source and participant and was provided uncurated.

The immunoSEQ Assay, a bias-controlled multiplex PCR, was used to amplify TCRbeta CDR3 regions from genomic DNA. The study's processing was this. The number of nucleated cells in each sample was estimated by amplification of reference gene primers within the assay. Sequence reads were collapsed and filtered to measure the absolute abundance of every unique TCRbeta CDR3 rearrangement. For each sample, productive Simpson clonality was calculated by taking the square root of Simpson's diversity index across productive rearrangements. TCRdb mirrors the immuneACCESS table, restricted to in-frame sequences. Some clones are absent from its copies; in checked studies, under half trace to an unresolved V gene, and the reason for the others is unknown. That table gives V, J and clone size, and the DNA gave D and trimming. Present in this sample are fewer than 85,000 clones, around 79% of which were seen just once. The ten largest account for approximately 24% of the sample.

Each collaborating institution followed its own protocols to collect whole blood in K2EDTA tubes. For TCRbeta analysis, collaborators shipped samples as frozen whole blood, isolated PBMCs, or DNA extracted from either of those sample types. The CDR3 runs 16 residues from the cysteine to the phenylalanine. Solely the CDR3 DNA is kept, with 48 bases framed from the first base. The V end gives up 4 bases and the J end 2 bases, leaving 6 bases in the junction not matched to a gene. Sequences SGHNT (CDR1) and YYREEE (CDR2) are obtained from the germline V gene (reference sequence). This receptor chain uses TRBV5-4 and TRBJ2-2; the junction holds 9 bases that match TRBD1. The TCR comes from a man aged 55 to 70 with acute or convalescent COVID-19. The sequenced sample was peripheral blood. The DNA sequence is given as TGTGCCAGCAGCCTGGGACAGGGTTCTAACACCGGGGAGCTGTTTTTT. Its protein reads: CASSLGQGSNTGELFF.